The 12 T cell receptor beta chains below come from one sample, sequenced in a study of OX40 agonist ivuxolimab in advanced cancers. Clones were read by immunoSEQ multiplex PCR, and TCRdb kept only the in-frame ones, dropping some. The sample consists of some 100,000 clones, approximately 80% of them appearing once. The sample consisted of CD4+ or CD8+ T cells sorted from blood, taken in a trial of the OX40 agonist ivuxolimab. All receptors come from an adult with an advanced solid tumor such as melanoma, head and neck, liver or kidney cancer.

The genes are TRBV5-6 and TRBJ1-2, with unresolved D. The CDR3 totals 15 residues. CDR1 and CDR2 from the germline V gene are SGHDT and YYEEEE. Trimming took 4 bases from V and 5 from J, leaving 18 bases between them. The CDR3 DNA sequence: TGTGCCAGCAGCGCCTCTATCAAAGTCGTATATGGCTACACCTTC. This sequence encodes CASSASIKVVYGYTF. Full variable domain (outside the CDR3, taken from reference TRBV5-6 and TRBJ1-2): DAGVTQSPTHLIKTRGQQVTLRCSPKSGHDTVSWYQQALGQGPQFIFQYYEEEERQRGNFPDRFSGHQFPNYSSELNVNALLLGDSALYLCASSASIKVVYGYTFGSGTRLTVV.

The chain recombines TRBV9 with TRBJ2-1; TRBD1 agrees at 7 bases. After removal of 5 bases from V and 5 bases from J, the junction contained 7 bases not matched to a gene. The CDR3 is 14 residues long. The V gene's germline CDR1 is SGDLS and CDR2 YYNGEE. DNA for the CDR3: TGTGCCAGCAGTGCGAGACAGGGTAACAATGAGCAGTTCTTC. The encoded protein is CASSARQGNNEQFF.

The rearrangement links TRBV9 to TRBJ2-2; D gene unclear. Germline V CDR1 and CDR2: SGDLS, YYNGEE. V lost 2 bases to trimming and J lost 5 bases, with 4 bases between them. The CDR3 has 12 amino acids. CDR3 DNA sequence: TGTGCCAGCAGCGTCCAGACCGGGGAGCTGTTTTTT. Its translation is CASSVQTGELFF. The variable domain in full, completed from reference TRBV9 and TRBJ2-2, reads DSGVTQTPKHLITATGQRVTLRCSPRSGDLSVYWYQQSLDQGLQFLIQYYNGEERAKGNILERFSAQQFPDLHSELNLSSLELGDSALYFCASSVQTGELFFGEGSRLTVL.

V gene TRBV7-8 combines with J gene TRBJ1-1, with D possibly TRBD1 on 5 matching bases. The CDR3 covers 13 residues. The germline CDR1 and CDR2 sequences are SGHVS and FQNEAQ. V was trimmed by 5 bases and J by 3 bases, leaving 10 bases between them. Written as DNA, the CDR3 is TGTGCCAGCAGCCCCAGGGTGGACACTGAAGCTTTCTTT. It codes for CASSPRVDTEAFF.

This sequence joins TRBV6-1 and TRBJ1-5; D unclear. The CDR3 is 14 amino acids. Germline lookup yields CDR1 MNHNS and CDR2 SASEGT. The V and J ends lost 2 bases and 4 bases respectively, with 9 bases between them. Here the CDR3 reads CASSEPSVNQPQHF. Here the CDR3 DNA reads TGTGCCAGCAGTGAACCATCGGTGAATCAGCCCCAGCATTTT.

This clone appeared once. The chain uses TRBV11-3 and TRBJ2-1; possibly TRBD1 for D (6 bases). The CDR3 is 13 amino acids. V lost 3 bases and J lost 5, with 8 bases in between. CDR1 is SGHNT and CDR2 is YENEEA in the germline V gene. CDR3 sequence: CASSLGADNEQFF. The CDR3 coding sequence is TGTGCCAGCAGCTTGGGGGCTGACAATGAGCAGTTCTTC.

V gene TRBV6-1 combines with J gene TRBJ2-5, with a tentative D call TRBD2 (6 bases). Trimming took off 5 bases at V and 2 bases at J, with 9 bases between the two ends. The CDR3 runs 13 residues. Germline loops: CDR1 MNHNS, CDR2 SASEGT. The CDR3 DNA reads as TGTGCCAGCAGTCCCGGGGGACAAGAGACCCAGTACTTC. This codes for CASSPGGQETQYF.

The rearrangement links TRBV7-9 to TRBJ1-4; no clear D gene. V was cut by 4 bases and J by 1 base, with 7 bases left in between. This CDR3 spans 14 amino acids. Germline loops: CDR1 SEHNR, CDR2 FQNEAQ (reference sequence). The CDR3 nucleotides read TGTGCCAGCAGCTCTGCCCAAACTAATGAAAAACTGTTTTTT. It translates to CASSSAQTNEKLFF.

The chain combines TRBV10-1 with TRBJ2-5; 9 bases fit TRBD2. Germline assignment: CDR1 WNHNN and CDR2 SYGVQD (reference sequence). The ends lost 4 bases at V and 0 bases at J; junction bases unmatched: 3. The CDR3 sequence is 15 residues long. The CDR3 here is CASSASGDYQETQYF. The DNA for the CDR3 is TGCGCCAGCAGTGCTAGCGGGGACTACCAAGAGACCCAGTACTTC.

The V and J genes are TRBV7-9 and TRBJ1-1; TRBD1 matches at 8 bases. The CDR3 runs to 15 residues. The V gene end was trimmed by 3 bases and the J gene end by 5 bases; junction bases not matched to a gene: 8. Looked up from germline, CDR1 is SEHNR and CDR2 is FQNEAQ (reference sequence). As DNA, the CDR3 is TGTGCCAGCAGCTTTCCCGGACAGGGAGGAACTGAAGCTTTCTTT. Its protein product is CASSFPGQGGTEAFF. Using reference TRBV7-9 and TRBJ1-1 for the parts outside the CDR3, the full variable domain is DTGVSQNPRHKITKRGQNVTFRCDPISEHNRLYWYRQTLGQGPEFLTYFQNEAQLEKSRLLSDRFSAERPKGSFSTLEIQRTEQGDSAMYLCASSFPGQGGTEAFFGQGTRLTVV.

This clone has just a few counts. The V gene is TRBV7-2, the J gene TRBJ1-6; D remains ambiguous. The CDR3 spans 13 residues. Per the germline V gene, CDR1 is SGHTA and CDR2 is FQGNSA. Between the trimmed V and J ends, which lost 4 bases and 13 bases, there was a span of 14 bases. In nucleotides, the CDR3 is TGTGCCAGCAGCTCCCTCGATACAGCTCCCCTCCACTTT. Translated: CASSSLDTAPLHF.

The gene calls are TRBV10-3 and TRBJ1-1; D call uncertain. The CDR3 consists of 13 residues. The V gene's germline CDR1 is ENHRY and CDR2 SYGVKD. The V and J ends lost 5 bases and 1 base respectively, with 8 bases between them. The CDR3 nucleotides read TGTGCCATCAGTTTCCCGGGGAACACTGAAGCTTTCTTT. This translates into CAISFPGNTEAFF.